This T cell receptor beta chain was found in a study of post-analysis software for immune sequencing data. Study at large: Secondary progressive, relapsing-remitting and progressive-relapsing multiple sclerosis were among the included disease courses. Overall study findings and caveats: Compared with controls, patients had more of roughly 5 TRBV segments, including TRBV5-6, TRBV5-1 and TRBV20-1. Compared with controls, patients showed significantly lower normalized Chao1 diversity. Strong same-batch co-clustering of samples appeared with F measure clustering.

The V segment lost 5 bases and the J segment 4 bases; nucleotides outside the gene matches: 7. The CDR3 sequence is 15 residues long. Germline V lookup: CDR1 MNHEY, CDR2 SVGAGI. Regarding this clonotype: No antigen is known for it.

The TCR beta cDNA libraries contained unique molecular identifiers. About 500,000 cDNA molecules were obtained from about 1 to 10 million T cells. One entry per CDR3 protein, called by TCRdb with MiXCR from the PCR reads. The sample lists hundreds of thousands of distinct CDR3 sequences; roughly three fifths were seen once. This TCR was sampled from a girl aged 2-9 years with multiple sclerosis. The sample consisted of blood. This rearrangement joins TRBV6-5 to TRBJ2-5; TRBD1 matches at 10 bases. CDR3 DNA: TGTGCCAGCAGTAGGTCTGGGACAGGGGTAGAGACCCAGTACTTC. This sequence encodes CASSRSGTGVETQYF.